The entry that follows covers one TCR beta chain sequence. The sample comes from a study of CD8+ T cells in alopecia areata. The CDR3 is made up of 13 amino acids. The V end was cut by 2 bases, the J end by 4 bases, with 8 bases between. In germline, CDR1 is SGHRS, CDR2 YFSETQ. Following extraction, RNA underwent reverse transcription to cDNA, which served as the sequencing template. Clones were sequenced by immunoSEQ multiplex PCR, and TCRdb holds only the in-frame ones, with some missing. This sample has 110,000 or so clones, with 55% to 60% found just once. The source material was NKG2D-low CD8+ T cells sorted from blood. The receptor's source is a human donor with alopecia areata. V is TRBV5-1 and J is TRBJ2-3; D is ambiguous. As DNA, the CDR3 is TGCGCCAGCAGCTTCAGGAGTTCAGATACGCAGTATTTT. It codes for CASSFRSSDTQYF.